These T cell receptor beta chains were read from a single sample in a study of T cell responses to AZD1222 COVID-19 vaccine. Clones were sequenced by immunoSEQ multiplex PCR, and TCRdb holds only the in-frame ones, with some missing. The sample yields about 120,000 clones, roughly 90% seen once. The sequencing used peripheral blood, collected on day 0 of AZD1222 vaccination. Every receptor here comes from an adult in good health. Both conserved end residues are trimmed from each CDR3. Size is omitted from some rows. Given values are once, few, many or a class for expanded clones.

size,V,J,CDR3
.,TRBV19,TRBJ2-1,ASSQGGWRGNEQF
.,TRBV7-8,TRBJ1-2,ASSLGAGEDYGYT
.,TRBV6-2/TRBV6-3,TRBJ1-6,ASSSGQVGPPLH
.,TRBV24-1,TRBJ2-5,ATRGTGQTQY
.,TRBV12-3/TRBV12-4,TRBJ2-1,ASTLGNRGVQF
.,TRBV5-1,TRBJ1-6,ASSLEVHSRPGNSPLH
.,TRBV2,TRBJ1-4,ASSELVGKLF
.,TRBV5-1,TRBJ1-1,ASSTGQGTLSVAF
.,TRBV6-5,TRBJ1-4,ASSYSRDRVLF
.,TRBV12-3/TRBV12-4,TRBJ1-1,ASSLSMNTEAF
.,TRBV27,TRBJ2-7,ASTPFPTGGNEQY
once,TRBV6-5,TRBJ1-6,ASSYEGTGGSTLH
.,TRBV7-2,TRBJ1-1,ASSLVAVTLEAF
.,TRBV2,TRBJ1-1,ASRNRGPEAF
.,TRBV5-1,TRBJ2-1,ASSLGENSYNEQF
once,TRBV5-1,TRBJ2-1,ASSSTGGYEQF
.,TRBV7-6,TRBJ2-7,ASSRGTDYEQY
.,TRBV2,TRBJ1-2,ASSKDRGGYT
.,TRBV7-9,TRBJ2-7,ASSLAKGQGLYEQY
once,TRBV12-3/TRBV12-4,TRBJ1-1,ASRSYLGGEAF
.,TRBV2,TRBJ2-7,ASRLGTTGWYEQY
.,TRBV6-5,TRBJ1-2,ASSRGPTNYGYT
.,TRBV9,TRBJ2-5,ASSVGAGKWQETQY
.,TRBV19,TRBJ1-4,ASSISRGQGKLF
.,TRBV27,TRBJ1-1,ASSSQGDFAEAF
.,TRBV11-3,TRBJ2-3,ASSLGQRDTDTQY
.,TRBV28,TRBJ2-7,ASSYSGTGGHEQY
.,TRBV18,TRBJ2-6,ASSEGHLIGSGANVLT